This T cell receptor beta chain was sequenced in a study of blood T cell repertoires in COVID-19. Study summary: Samples representing acute and convalescent COVID-19 were sourced from the United States, Italy and Spain.

Allocation to cohorts depended on clinical history reported by the participants. Recovered participants had two consecutive negative NP/OP PCR tests, healthcare professional clearance, or symptom resolution. This CDR3 contains 12 residues. Trimming stripped 5 bases from V and 7 bases from J, with 12 bases between. CDR1 is SEHNR and CDR2 is FQNEAQ in the germline V gene (reference sequence). Clones were read by immunoSEQ multiplex PCR, and TCRdb kept only the in-frame ones, dropping some. The sample includes about 320,000 clones, 90% of them seen just once. The receptor was isolated from a man aged 55 to 70 who had recovered from COVID-19. Sequences were obtained from PBMCs or T cells enriched from blood (not recorded which). The genes are TRBV7-9 and TRBJ2-7; possibly TRBD2 for D (6 bases). The CDR3 is CASSLYGGEQYF. The CDR3 region has the DNA TGTGCCAGCAGCCTATATGGGGGGGAGCAGTACTTC.